This TCR beta chain comes out of a study of blood T cell repertoires in COVID-19. Whole-study context: Acute-phase and convalescent COVID-19 samples originated in the United States, Italy and Spain. Sources were T cells, B-cell-depleted T cells, or PBMCs; the material itself was cDNA or gDNA.

CDR3 length equals 17 residues. V dropped 0 bases and J dropped 2; count of bases not matched to a gene: 7. The V gene's germline CDR1 is SGHRS and CDR2 YFSETQ. Original data processing: For nucleated cells, counts were estimated from reference gene primer amplification. Some clones are missing from TCRdb's copy, which holds only in-frame ones; the method was immunoSEQ multiplex PCR. That table supplies the V and J calls and clone size; D and trimming were determined from the DNA. The sample lists 100,000 or so clones, roughly 86% occurring once. This sequence was found in a man in his fifties with active or convalescent COVID-19. This chain connects TRBV5-1 to TRBJ2-3, with 9 bases matching TRBD2. The sample comprised peripheral blood. The CDR3 is CASSLGMTSGATDTQYF. The CDR3 region has the DNA TGCGCCAGCAGCTTGGGCATGACTAGCGGAGCCACAGATACGCAGTATTTT.